The clone carrying this TCR beta chain was observed once. What it binds is not known. Repertoires were generated with immunoSEQ multiplex PCR, while TCRdb's copy carries only in-frame clones and drops some. The sample includes roughly 61,000 clones, 75% to 90% seen only once; the top ten take approximately 16%. This sample stems from a study of PD-1 blockade in classical Hodgkin lymphoma. The CDR3 consists of 12 residues. Germline V gene data show CDR1 as ENHRY and CDR2 as SYGVKD. V was cut by 6 bases and J by 4 bases, with 8 bases left in between. Every patient relapsed after autologous stem cell transplantation, and brentuximab vedotin exposure varied. Study conclusions and caveats: There was a significant rise in CD4+ TCR diversity by C4D1, with no such rise for CD8+. Complete responders entered with baseline diversity on par with newly diagnosed patients, the results showed. Newly diagnosed patients reportedly had lower baseline TCR diversity than healthy donors. Why repertoires differed is undefined; disease activity or prior therapy possibly contributed.

V and J are TRBV10-3 and TRBJ2-3; the D is unclear. The clonotype originates from a human donor with classical Hodgkin lymphoma. Sequenced material: peripheral blood mononuclear cells (PBMCs), taken at baseline. The CDR3 DNA reads as TGTGCCATCAGGGTAGCTGCAGATACGCAGTATTTT. This sequence encodes CAIRVAADTQYF.